Here is one T cell receptor beta chain with its context. What it binds is unknown. The data were taken from a study of cytomegalovirus exposure and HLA in healthy donors. Study-wide points: About 90% or about 30% of the time was how often most TCR beta V segments were productive, according to an earlier analysis. Many donors carried some public TCRs, although rarity characterized most TCR sequences.

The study ran its PCR with 60 Vbeta and 13 Jbeta primers. As handled by the study authors: The authors later counted 65 million to 80 million unique TCR beta chains, 9 million to 14 million of them shared. The data were produced by immunoSEQ multiplex PCR, yet TCRdb's version contains in-frame clones alone and is incomplete. From that table come the V and J calls and clone size; the DNA was used to work out D and trimming. The sample consists of 120,000 or so clones, approximately 80% of them appearing once. V dropped 0 bases and J dropped 5 bases, with 6 bases sitting between them. Germline loops: CDR1 SGHTS, CDR2 YDEGEE. CDR3 length equals 12 residues.

This receptor was taken from a man aged 25 to 40 in good health and CMV-seropositive. The sample comprised PBMCs. The chain carries TRBV5-8 and TRBJ2-7; no reliable D call. CDR3 in amino acids: CASSLARNEQYF. CDR3 bases: TGTGCCAGCAGCTTGGCCAGGAACGAGCAGTACTTC. The full variable domain, in which reference TRBV5-8 and TRBJ2-7 provide the parts outside the CDR3, is EAGVTQSPTHLIKTRGQQATLRCSPISGHTSVYWYQQALGLGLQFLLWYDEGEERNRGNFPPRFSGRQFPNYSSELNVNALELEDSALYLCASSLARNEQYFGPGTRLTVT.